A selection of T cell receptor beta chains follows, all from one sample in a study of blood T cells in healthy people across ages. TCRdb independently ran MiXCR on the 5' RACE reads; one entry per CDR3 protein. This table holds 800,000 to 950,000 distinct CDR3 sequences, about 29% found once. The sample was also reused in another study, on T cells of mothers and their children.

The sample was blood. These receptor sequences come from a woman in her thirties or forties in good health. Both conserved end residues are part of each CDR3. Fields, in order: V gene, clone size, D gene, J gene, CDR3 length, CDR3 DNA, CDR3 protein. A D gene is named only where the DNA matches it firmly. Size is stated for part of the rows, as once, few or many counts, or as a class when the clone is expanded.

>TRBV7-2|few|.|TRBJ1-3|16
TGTGCCAGCAGCCCACAACAGGCAGAGTCTGGAAACACCATATATTTT
CASSPQQAESGNTIYF
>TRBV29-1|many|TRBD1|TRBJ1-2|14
TGCAGCGTTGAAGTCGACAGGGCGGGCTATGGCTACACCTTC
CSVEVDRAGYGYTF
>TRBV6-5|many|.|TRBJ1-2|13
TGTGCCAGCAGTTACACGTCAGGGAATGGCTACACCTTC
CASSYTSGNGYTF
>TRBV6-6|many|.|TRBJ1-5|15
TGTGCCAGCAGTTACAATGTCGGGCAGTCTCAGCCCCAGCATTTT
CASSYNVGQSQPQHF
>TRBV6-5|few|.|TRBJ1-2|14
TGTGCCAGCAGTTACTCGATCCAGAACTATGGCTACACCTTC
CASSYSIQNYGYTF
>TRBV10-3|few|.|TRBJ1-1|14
TGTGCCATCAGTGAGAATCAGCGTAACACTGAAGCTTTCTTT
CAISENQRNTEAFF
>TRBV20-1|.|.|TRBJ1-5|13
TGCAGTGCCCAATCGGATAGCAATCAGCCCCAGCATTTT
CSAQSDSNQPQHF
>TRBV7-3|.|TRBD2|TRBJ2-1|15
TGTGCCAGCAGCTTAATCGGCGGGGGAAACAATGAGCAGTTCTTC
CASSLIGGGNNEQFF
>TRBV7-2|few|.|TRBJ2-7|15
TGTGCCAACAGCTTAGGCCCAGCCCGATCCTACGAGCAGTACTTC
CANSLGPARSYEQYF
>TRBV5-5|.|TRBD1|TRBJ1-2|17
TGTGCCAGCAGCCTCACTCGACAGGGTACCTGGAACTATGGCTACACCTTC
CASSLTRQGTWNYGYTF
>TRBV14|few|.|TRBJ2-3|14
TGTGCCAGCAGCCAAGAGTTCAGACCAGATACGCAGTATTTT
CASSQEFRPDTQYF
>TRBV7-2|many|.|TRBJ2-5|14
TGTGCCAGCAGCTCGGGGACCACCAGGGAGACCCAGTACTTC
CASSSGTTRETQYF
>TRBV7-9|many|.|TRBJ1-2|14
TGTGCCAGCAGCTTAGTTAACACGCCCTATGGCTACACCTTC
CASSLVNTPYGYTF
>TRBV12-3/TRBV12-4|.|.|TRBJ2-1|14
TGTGCCAGCAGTTTAGGGGCCGGGGGCGGTGAGCAGTTCTTC
CASSLGAGGGEQFF
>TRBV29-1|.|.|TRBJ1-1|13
TGCAGCGTCCAGACAGTCTTGAACACTGAAGCTTTCTTT
CSVQTVLNTEAFF
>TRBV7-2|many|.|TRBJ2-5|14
TGTGCCAGCAGCCCCGAACCAACTTTGAGGACCCAGTACTTC
CASSPEPTLRTQYF
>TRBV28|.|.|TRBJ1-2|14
TGTGCCAGCAGTTTATCTCGCAGGACCTACGGCTACACCTTC
CASSLSRRTYGYTF
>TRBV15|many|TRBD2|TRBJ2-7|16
TGTGCCACCAGCAGAGATCTAGCGGGGGGTTCCTACGAGCAGTACTTC
CATSRDLAGGSYEQYF
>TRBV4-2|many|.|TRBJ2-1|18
TGTGCCAGCAGCCAGGATCGAAGTAGGGGGGACACCCACAATGAGCAGTTCTTC
CASSQDRSRGDTHNEQFF
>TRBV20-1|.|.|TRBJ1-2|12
TGCAGTGCTAGAGCAAGGTCCTATGGCTACACCTTC
CSARARSYGYTF
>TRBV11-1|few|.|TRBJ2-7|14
TGTGCCAGCAGCCCCGGAACGGACTTCTACGAGCAGTACTTC
CASSPGTDFYEQYF
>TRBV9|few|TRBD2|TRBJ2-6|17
TGTGCCAGCAGCGTAGAGCGGGGGAGCTCTGGGGCCAACGTCCTGACTTTC
CASSVERGSSGANVLTF
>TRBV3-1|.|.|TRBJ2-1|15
TGTGCCAGCAGCCAAGAGCTGGGGGGCCGGGATGAGCAGTTCTTC
CASSQELGGRDEQFF
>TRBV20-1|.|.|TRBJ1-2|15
TGCAGTGCCGCAGCCGGGGGGTATCAGGGGTATGGCTACACCTTC
CSAAAGGYQGYGYTF
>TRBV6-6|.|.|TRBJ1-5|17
TGTGCCAGCTGGGATGGGACAAGAAGTTATAGCAATCAGCCCCAGCATTTT
CASWDGTRSYSNQPQHF
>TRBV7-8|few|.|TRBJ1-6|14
TGTGCCAGCAGCTTAGGGCAGGCTGGGTCACCCCTCCACTTT
CASSLGQAGSPLHF
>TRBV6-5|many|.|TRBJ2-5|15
TGTGCCAGCAGTCCCCCTCGGGGGTACCAAGAGACCCAGTACTTC
CASSPPRGYQETQYF
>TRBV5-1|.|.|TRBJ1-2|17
TGCGCCAGCATCCACGAAGCTTCCCGCAGGCCTAGGGATGGCTACACCTTC
CASIHEASRRPRDGYTF
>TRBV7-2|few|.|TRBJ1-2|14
TGTGCCAGCAGCGCCCGGGGTCAGCTACATGGCTACACCTTC
CASSARGQLHGYTF
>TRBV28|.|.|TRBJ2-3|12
TGCGGCGTCCACAAAGCCCCAGATACGCAGTATTTT
CGVHKAPDTQYF
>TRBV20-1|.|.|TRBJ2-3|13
TGCAGTGCCTCGGACACCCGCACAGATACGCAGTATTTT
CSASDTRTDTQYF
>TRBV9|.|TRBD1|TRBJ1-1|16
TGTGCCAGCAGCGCTCCTACAGGGGGCGCGGACACTGAAGCTTTCTTT
CASSAPTGGADTEAFF
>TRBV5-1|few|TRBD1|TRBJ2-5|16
TGCGCCAGCAGCGCCCCACGGGACAGCAACCAAGAGACCCAGTACTTC
CASSAPRDSNQETQYF
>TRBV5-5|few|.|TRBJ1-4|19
TGTGCCAGCAGGGGGGGCCCTCTTCTCGGGACGGAAACTAATGAAAAACTGTTTTTT
CASRGGPLLGTETNEKLFF
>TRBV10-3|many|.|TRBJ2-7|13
TGTGCCATCAGTGAGTACGGCCCCTACGAGCAGTACTTC
CAISEYGPYEQYF
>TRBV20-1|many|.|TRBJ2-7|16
TGCAGTGCTAGCAAACAGGCTCAAGATGGTTACTACGAGCAGTACTTC
CSASKQAQDGYYEQYF
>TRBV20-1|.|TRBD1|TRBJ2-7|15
TGCAGTGCCGCCTATAGGACAGGCAACTCCTACGAGCAGTACTTC
CSAAYRTGNSYEQYF
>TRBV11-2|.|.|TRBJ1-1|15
TGTGCCAGCAGCTTAGGGGAGGACGTCGAGGATGGAGCTTTCTTT
CASSLGEDVEDGAFF
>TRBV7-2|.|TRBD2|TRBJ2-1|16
TGTGCCAGCAGCTCGAGGAAAGCGGGGGAGTACAATGAGCAGTTCTTC
CASSSRKAGEYNEQFF
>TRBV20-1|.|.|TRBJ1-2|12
TGCAGTGCTAAAACAGGGTTAGATGGCTACACCTTC
CSAKTGLDGYTF
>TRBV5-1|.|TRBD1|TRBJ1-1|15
TGCGCCAGCAGCAACTCCGGGACAGGGGGCACTGAAGCTTTCTTT
CASSNSGTGGTEAFF
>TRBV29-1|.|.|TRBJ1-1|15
TGCAGCGTTGATCCGGGGCCCATTTTGAACACTGAAGCTTTCTTT
CSVDPGPILNTEAFF
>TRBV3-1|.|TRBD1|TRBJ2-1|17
TGTGCCAGCAGCCAAGATGGGACAGGAGTGCCCTACAATGAGCAGTTCTTC
CASSQDGTGVPYNEQFF
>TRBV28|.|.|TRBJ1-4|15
TGTGCCAGCAGTTCCTTCTCGGACCAAACTGAAAAACTGTTTTTT
CASSSFSDQTEKLFF
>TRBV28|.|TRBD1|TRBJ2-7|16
TGTGCCAGCAGTTTTACACCGGGACAGGGGCTGTACGAGCAGTACTTC
CASSFTPGQGLYEQYF
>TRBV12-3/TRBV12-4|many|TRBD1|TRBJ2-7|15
TGTACCAGCAGTGCGACAGGGGTACGATTATCCGAGCAGTACTTC
CTSSATGVRLSEQYF